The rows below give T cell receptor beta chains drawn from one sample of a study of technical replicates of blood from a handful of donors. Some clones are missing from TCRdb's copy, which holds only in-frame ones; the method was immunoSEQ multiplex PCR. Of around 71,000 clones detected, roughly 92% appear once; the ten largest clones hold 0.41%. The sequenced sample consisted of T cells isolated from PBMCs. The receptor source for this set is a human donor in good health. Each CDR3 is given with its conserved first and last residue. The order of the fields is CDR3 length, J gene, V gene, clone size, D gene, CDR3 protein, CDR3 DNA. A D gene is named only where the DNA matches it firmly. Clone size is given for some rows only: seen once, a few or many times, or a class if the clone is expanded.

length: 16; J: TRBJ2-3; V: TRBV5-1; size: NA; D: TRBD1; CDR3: CASSYAGTGGTDTQYF; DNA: TGCGCCAGCAGCTACGCCGGGACAGGGGGCACAGATACGCAGTATTTT
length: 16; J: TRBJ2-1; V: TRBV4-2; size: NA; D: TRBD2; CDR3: CASSQDKAGVINEQFF; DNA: TGTGCCAGCAGCCAAGACAAGGCGGGAGTAATTAATGAGCAGTTCTTC
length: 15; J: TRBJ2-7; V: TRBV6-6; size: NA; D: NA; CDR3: CASSYGFGDTYEQYF; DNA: TGTGCCAGCAGTTACGGTTTTGGGGACACCTACGAGCAGTACTTC
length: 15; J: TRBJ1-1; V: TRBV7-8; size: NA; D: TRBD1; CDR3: CASSLEGDSLTEAFF; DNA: TGTGCCAGCAGCTTAGAGGGGGACAGCCTCACTGAAGCTTTCTTT
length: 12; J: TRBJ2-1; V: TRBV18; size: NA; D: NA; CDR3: CASSPQRDEQFF; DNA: TGTGCCAGCTCACCACAGAGGGATGAGCAGTTCTTC
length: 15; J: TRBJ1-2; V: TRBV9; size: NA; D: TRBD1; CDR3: CASSPRGQGYYGYTF; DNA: TGTGCCAGCAGCCCGAGAGGACAGGGTTACTATGGCTACACCTTC
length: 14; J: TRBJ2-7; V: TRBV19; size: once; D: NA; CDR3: CASSIAHEGNEQYF; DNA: TGTGCCAGTAGTATCGCACACGAGGGCAACGAGCAGTACTTC
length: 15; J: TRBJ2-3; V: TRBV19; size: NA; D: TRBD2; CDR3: CASSIQGGGTDTQYF; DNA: TGTGCCAGTAGTATTCAGGGAGGGGGCACAGATACGCAGTATTTT
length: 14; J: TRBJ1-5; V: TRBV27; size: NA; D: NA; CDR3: CASSFDRYNQPQHF; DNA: TGTGCCAGCAGTTTCGACAGGTACAATCAGCCCCAGCATTTT
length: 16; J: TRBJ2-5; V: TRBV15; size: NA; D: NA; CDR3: CATSRDGNRIGETQYF; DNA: TGTGCCACCAGCAGAGATGGAAACAGGATAGGAGAGACCCAGTACTTC
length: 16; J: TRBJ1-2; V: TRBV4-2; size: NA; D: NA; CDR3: CASSQEEGRVNYGYTF; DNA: TGTGCCAGCAGCCAAGAGGAGGGCAGGGTCAACTATGGCTACACCTTC
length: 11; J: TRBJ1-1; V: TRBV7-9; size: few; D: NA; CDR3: CASSQGTEAFF; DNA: TGTGCCAGCAGCCAGGGTACTGAAGCTTTCTTT
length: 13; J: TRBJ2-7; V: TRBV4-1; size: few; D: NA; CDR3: CASSQTTGYEQYF; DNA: TGCGCCAGCAGCCAGACGACAGGTTACGAGCAGTACTTC
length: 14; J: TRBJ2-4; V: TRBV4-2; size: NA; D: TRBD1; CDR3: CASSQGTGLNIQYF; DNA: TGTGCCAGCAGCCAAGGGACAGGGCTGAACATTCAGTACTTC
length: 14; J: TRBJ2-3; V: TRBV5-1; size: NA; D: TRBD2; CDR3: CASFSGRSTDTQYF; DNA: TGCGCCTCTTTTAGCGGGAGAAGCACAGATACGCAGTATTTT
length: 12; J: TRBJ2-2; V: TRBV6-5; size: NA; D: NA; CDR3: CASSYPSGELFF; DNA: TGTGCCAGCAGTTATCCCTCCGGGGAGCTGTTTTTT
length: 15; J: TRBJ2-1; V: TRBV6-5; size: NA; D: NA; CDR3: CASRLTQSFLNEQFF; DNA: TGTGCCAGCAGGTTAACCCAGTCGTTCCTCAATGAGCAGTTCTTC
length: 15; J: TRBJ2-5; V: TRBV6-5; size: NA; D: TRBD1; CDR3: CASSYSGTGSETQYF; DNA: TGTGCCAGCAGTTACTCCGGGACAGGGAGCGAGACCCAGTACTTC
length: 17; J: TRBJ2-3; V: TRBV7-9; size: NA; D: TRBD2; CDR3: CASSFGEGPRLTDTQYF; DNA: TGTGCCAGCAGCTTTGGGGAGGGACCGCGCCTCACAGATACGCAGTATTTT
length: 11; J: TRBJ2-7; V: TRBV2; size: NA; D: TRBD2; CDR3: CASSSGSEQYF; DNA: TGTGCCAGCAGTAGCGGGAGCGAGCAGTACTTC
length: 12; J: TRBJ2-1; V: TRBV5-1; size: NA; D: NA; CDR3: CASSNGGGEQFF; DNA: TGCGCCAGCAGCAATGGGGGGGGCGAGCAGTTCTTC
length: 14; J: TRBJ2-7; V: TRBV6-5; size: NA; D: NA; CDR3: CASSRGLDPYEQYF; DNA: TGTGCCAGCAGTCGAGGACTCGACCCCTACGAGCAGTACTTC
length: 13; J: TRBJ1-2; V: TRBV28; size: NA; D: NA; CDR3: CASKGNLNYGYTF; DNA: TGTGCCAGCAAGGGGAACCTAAACTATGGCTACACCTTC
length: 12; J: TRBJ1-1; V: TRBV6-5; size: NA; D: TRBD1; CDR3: CASSYSGTGFRF; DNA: TGTGCCAGCAGTTACTCGGGGACAGGGTTTAGGTTT
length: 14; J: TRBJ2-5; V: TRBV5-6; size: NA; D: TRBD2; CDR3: CASSLLAGPETQYF; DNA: TGTGCCAGCAGCCTATTAGCGGGACCAGAGACCCAGTACTTC
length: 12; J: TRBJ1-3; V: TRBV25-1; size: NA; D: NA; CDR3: CASSDLRNTIYF; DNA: TGTGCCAGCAGTGATTTAAGAAACACCATATATTTT
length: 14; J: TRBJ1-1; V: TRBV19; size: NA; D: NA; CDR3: CASSSRTVNTEAFF; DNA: TGTGCCAGTAGTAGCCGGACAGTGAACACTGAAGCTTTCTTT
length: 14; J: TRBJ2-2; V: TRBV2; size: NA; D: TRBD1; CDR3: CASREGTGTGELFF; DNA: TGTGCCAGCAGAGAAGGGACAGGGACCGGGGAGCTGTTTTTT
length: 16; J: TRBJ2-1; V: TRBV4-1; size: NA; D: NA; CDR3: CASSQGGGVLDNEQFF; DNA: TGCGCCAGCAGCCAAGGGGGCGGGGTTCTTGACAATGAGCAGTTCTTC
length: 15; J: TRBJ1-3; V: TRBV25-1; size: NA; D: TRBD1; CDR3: CASSGQGETVNTIYF; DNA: TGTGCCAGCAGTGGGCAGGGGGAAACTGTGAACACCATATATTTT
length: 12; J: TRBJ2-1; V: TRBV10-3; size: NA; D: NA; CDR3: CASGGSGNEQFF; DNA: TGTGCCAGTGGTGGTAGCGGCAATGAGCAGTTCTTC
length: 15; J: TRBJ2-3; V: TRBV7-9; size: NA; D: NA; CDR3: CASSVTGFSTDTQYF; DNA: TGTGCCAGCAGCGTAACAGGGTTTAGCACAGATACGCAGTATTTT
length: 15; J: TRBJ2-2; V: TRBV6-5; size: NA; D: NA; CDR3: CASSPRLVNTGELFF; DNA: TGTGCCAGCAGTCCCCGACTCGTGAACACCGGGGAGCTGTTTTTT
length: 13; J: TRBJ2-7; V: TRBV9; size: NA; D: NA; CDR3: CASSERPSGEQYF; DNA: TGTGCCAGCAGCGAACGGCCTTCCGGGGAGCAGTACTTC
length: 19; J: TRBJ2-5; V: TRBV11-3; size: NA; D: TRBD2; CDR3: CASSLGGLAGALSEETQYF; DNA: TGTGCCAGCAGCTTAGGGGGACTAGCGGGAGCGCTAAGCGAAGAGACCCAGTACTTC
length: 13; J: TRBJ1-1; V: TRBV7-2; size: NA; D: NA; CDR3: CASSFTAYTEAFF; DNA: TGTGCCAGCAGCTTCACCGCGTACACTGAAGCTTTCTTT
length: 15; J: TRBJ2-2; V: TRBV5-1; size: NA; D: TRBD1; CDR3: CASSLAQGAVGELFF; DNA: TGCGCCAGCAGCTTGGCCCAGGGGGCGGTCGGGGAGCTGTTTTTT
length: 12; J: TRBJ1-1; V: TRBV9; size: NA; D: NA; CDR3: CASGQMNTEAFF; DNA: TGTGCCAGTGGACAGATGAACACTGAAGCTTTCTTT
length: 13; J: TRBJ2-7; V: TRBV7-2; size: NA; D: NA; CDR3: CASSPQRDYEQYF; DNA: TGTGCCAGCAGCCCCCAGAGGGACTACGAGCAGTACTTC
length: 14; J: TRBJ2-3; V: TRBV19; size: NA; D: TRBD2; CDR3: CASSGQRETDTQYF; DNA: TGTGCCAGTAGTGGCCAGCGGGAGACAGATACGCAGTATTTT
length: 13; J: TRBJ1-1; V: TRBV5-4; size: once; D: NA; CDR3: CASSLYMNTEAFF; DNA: TGTGCCAGCAGCTTATACATGAACACTGAAGCTTTCTTT
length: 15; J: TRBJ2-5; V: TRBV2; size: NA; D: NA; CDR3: CASSVTWGPQETQYF; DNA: TGTGCCAGCAGTGTCACTTGGGGGCCGCAAGAGACCCAGTACTTC